This T cell receptor beta chain was sequenced in a study of T cell responses to AZD1222 COVID-19 vaccine. Profiling relied on immunoSEQ multiplex PCR, and the TCRdb table lists in-frame clones only, not all of them. The sample lists approximately 100,000 clones, about 86% occurring once. Between the trimmed V and J ends, which lost 4 bases and 1 base, there was a span of 11 bases. The germline CDR1 and CDR2 sequences are SNHLY and FYNNEI. CDR3 length: 14 residues. This clone has a handful of counts. This material consisted of peripheral blood, taken on day 0 of AZD1222 vaccination. The receptor's source is an adult in good health. V and J are TRBV2 and TRBJ2-7, with a weak D call TRBD1 (6 bases). The CDR3 loop reads CASSVEDRSYEQYF. The CDR3 nucleotides are TGTGCCAGCAGTGTGGAGGACAGATCCTACGAGCAGTACTTC.